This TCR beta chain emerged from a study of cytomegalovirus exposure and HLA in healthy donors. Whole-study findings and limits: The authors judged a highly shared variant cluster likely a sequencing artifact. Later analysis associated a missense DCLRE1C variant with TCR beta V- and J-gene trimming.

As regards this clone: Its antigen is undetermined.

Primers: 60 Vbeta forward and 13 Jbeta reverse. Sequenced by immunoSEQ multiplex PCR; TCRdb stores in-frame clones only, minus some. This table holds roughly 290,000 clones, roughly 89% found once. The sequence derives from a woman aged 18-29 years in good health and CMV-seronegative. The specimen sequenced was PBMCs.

The CDR3 sequence is CASSLERSGPGNTIYF. CDR3 coding DNA: TGTGCCAGCAGCTTAGAACGGTCGGGTCCTGGAAACACCATATATTTT. This chain links TRBV7-8 with TRBJ1-3; no clear D gene. This CDR3 is built from 16 residues. CDR1 and CDR2 (germline): SGHVS, FQNEAQ. With 1 base removed from V and 2 bases from J, the gap between germline ends came to 12 bases.